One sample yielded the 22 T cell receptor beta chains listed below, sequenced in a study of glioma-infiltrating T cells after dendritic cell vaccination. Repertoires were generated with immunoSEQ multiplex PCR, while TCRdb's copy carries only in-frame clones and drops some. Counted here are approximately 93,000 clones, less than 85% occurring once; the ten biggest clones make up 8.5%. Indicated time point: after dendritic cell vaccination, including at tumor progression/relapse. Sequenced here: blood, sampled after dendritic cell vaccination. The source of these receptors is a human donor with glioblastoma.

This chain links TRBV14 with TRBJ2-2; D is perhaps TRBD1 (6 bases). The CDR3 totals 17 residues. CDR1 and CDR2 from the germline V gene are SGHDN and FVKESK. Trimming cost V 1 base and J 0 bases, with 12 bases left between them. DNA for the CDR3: TGTGCCAGCAGCCAAGCCCGAGAGGGGGCGAACACCGGGGAGCTGTTTTTT. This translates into CASSQAREGANTGELFF.

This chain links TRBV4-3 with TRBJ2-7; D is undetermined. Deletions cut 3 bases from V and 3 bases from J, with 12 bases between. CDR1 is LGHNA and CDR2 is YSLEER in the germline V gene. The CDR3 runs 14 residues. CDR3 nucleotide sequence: TGCGCCAGCAGCCACGGAGCGAGTAGCTACGAGCAGTACTTC. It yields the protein CASSHGASSYEQYF.

CDR3 sequence: CASSVGTGRYETQYF. The CDR3 DNA reads TGCGCCAGCAGCGTCGGGACAGGGAGGTATGAGACCCAGTACTTC. The chain joins TRBV5-1 to TRBJ2-5; TRBD1 matches 9 bases. Losses at the gene ends were 4 bases for V and 5 bases for J; bases not matched to a gene: 9. There are 15 residues in the CDR3. Per the germline V gene, CDR1 is SGHRS and CDR2 is YFSETQ.

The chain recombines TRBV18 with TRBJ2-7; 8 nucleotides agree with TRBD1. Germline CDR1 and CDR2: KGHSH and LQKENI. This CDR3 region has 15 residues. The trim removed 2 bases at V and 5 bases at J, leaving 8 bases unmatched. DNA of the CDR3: TGTGCCAGCTCACCAGGGACAGGAACATTGCACGAGCAGTACTTC. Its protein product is CASSPGTGTLHEQYF. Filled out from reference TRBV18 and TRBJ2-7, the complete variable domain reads NAGVMQNPRHLVRRRGQEARLRCSPMKGHSHVYWYRQLPEEGLKFMVYLQKENIIDESGMPKERFSAEFPKEGPSILRIQQVVRGDSAAYFCASSPGTGTLHEQYFGPGTRLTVT.

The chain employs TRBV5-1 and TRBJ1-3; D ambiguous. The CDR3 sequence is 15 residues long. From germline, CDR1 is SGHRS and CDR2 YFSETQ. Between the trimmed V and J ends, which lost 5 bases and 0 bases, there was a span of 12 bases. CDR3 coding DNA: TGCGCCAGCAGTACCGACCGGAGCTCTGGAAACACCATATATTTT. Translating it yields CASSTDRSSGNTIYF. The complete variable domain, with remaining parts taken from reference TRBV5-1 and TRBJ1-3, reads KAGVTQTPRYLIKTRGQQVTLSCSPISGHRSVSWYQQTPGQGLQFLFEYFSETQRNKGNFPGRFSGRQFSNSRSEMNVSTLELGDSALYLCASSTDRSSGNTIYFGEGSWLTVV.

This chain's CDR3 is CASTVLGVNEKLFF. In DNA form, the CDR3 reads TGTGCCAGCACCGTGCTAGGGGTAAATGAAAAACTGTTTTTT. The chain has TRBV2 and TRBJ1-4; D perhaps matches TRBD1 (5 bases). Germline V gives CDR1 SNHLY, CDR2 FYNNEI. This CDR3 region has 14 residues. The ends were cut back, 7 bases at V and 5 bases at J, with 14 bases in the middle.

Here the CDR3 reads CASSYSRQGYEQYF. DNA for the CDR3: TGTGCCAGCAGTTACTCGAGACAAGGCTACGAGCAGTACTTC. The chain carries TRBV6-5 and TRBJ2-7, with D unresolved. The ends were cut back, 0 bases at V and 3 bases at J, with 9 bases in the middle. CDR3 size: 14 residues. Germline assignment: CDR1 MNHEY and CDR2 SVGAGI.

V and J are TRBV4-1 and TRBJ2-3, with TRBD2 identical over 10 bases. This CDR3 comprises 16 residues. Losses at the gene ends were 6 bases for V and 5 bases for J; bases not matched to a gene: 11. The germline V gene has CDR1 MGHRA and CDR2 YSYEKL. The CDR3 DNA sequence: TGCGCCAGCAGAGAAGAAGCGGGGGGGCCGGGAGATACGCAGTATTTT. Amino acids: CASREEAGGPGDTQYF.

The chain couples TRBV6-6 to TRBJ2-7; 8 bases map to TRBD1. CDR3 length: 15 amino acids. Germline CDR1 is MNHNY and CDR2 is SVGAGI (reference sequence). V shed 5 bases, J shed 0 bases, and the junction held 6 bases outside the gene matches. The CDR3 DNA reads TGTGCCAGCAGTGGTCGGGACAGGAGCTCCTACGAGCAGTACTTC. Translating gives CASSGRDRSSYEQYF.

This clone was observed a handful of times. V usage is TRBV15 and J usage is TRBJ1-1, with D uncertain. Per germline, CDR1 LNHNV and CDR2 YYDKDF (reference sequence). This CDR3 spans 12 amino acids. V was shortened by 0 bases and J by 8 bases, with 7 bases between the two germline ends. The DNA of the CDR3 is TGTGCCACCAGCAGAGATCAGTCAGAAGCTTTCTTT. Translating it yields CATSRDQSEAFF.

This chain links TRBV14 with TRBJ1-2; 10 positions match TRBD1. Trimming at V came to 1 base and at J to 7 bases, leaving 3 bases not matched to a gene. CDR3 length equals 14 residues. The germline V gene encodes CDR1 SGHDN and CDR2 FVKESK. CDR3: CASSQGQGALGYTF. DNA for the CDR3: TGTGCCAGCAGCCAAGGACAGGGGGCGCTTGGCTACACCTTC.

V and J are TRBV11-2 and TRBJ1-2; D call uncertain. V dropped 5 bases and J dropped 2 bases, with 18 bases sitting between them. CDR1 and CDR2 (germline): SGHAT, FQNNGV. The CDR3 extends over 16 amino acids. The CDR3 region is CASSPLGGPWNYGYTF. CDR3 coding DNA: TGTGCCAGCAGCCCGTTAGGAGGGCCCTGGAACTATGGCTACACCTTC.

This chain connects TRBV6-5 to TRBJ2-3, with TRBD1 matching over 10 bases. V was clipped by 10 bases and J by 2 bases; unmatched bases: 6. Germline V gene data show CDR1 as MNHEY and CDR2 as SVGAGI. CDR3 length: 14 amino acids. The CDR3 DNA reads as TGTGCCACCTGGGGACAGGGGCTCACAGATACGCAGTATTTT. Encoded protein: CATWGQGLTDTQYF.

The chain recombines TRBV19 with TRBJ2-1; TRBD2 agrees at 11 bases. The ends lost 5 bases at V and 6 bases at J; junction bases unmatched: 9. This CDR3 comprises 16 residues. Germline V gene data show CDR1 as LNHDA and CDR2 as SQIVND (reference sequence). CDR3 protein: CASSPPGLADLNEQFF. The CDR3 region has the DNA TGTGCCAGTAGTCCCCCGGGACTAGCGGACCTCAATGAGCAGTTCTTC. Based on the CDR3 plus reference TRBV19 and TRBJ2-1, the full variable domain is DGGITQSPKYLFRKEGQNVTLSCEQNLNHDAMYWYRQDPGQGLRLIYYSQIVNDFQKGDIAEGYSVSREKKESFPLTVTSAQKNPTAFYLCASSPPGLADLNEQFFGPGTRLTVL.

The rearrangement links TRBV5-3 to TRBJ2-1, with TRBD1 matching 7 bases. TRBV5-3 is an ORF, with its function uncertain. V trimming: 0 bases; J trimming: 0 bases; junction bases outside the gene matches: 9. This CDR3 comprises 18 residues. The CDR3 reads CARSLGGPQGSSYNEQFF. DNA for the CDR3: TGTGCCAGAAGCTTGGGGGGGCCACAGGGGAGCTCCTACAATGAGCAGTTCTTC.

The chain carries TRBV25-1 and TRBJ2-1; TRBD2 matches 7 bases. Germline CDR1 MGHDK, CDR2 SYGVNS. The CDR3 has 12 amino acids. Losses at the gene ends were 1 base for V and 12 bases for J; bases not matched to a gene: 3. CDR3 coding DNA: TGTGCCAGCAGTGAATTGGCGGGAGCGCAGTTCTTC. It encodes CASSELAGAQFF.

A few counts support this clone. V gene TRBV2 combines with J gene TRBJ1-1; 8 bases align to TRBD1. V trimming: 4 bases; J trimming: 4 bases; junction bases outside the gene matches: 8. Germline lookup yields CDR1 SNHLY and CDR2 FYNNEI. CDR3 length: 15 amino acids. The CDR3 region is CASSGDRGMTTEAFF. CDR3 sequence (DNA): TGTGCCAGCAGTGGCGACAGGGGAATGACCACTGAAGCTTTCTTT. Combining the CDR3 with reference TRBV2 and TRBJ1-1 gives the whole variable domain EPEVTQTPSHQVTQMGQEVILRCVPISNHLYFYWYRQILGQKVEFLVSFYNNEISEKSEIFDDQFSVERPDGSNFTLKIRSTKLEDSAMYFCASSGDRGMTTEAFFGQGTRLTVV.

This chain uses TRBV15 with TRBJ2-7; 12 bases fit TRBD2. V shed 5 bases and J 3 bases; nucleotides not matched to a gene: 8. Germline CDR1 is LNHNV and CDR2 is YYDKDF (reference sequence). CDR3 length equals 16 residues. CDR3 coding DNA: TGTGCCACCAGCGTCTCGACTAGCGGGGGCATCTACGAGCAGTACTTC. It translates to CATSVSTSGGIYEQYF.

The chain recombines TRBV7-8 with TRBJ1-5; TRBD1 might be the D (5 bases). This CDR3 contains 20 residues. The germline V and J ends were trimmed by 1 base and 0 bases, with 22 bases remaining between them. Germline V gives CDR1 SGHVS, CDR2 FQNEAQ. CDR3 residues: CASSLGPSHTGDYSNQPQHF. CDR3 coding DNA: TGTGCCAGCAGCTTAGGGCCTTCGCACACGGGGGACTATAGCAATCAGCCCCAGCATTTT.

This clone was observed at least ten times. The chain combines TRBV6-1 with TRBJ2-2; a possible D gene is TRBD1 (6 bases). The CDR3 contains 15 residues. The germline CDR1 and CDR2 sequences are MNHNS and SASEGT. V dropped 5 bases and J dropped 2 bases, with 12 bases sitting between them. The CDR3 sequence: CASSLSQGNTGELFF. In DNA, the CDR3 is TGTGCCAGCAGTCTTTCACAGGGTAACACCGGGGAGCTGTTTTTT.

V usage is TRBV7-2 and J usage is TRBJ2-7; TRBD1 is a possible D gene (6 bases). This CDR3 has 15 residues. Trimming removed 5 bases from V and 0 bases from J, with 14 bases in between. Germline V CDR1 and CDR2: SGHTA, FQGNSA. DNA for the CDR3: TGTGCCAGCAGCCCACAGGGCGCTAGCTCCTACGAGCAGTACTTC. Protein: CASSPQGASSYEQYF.

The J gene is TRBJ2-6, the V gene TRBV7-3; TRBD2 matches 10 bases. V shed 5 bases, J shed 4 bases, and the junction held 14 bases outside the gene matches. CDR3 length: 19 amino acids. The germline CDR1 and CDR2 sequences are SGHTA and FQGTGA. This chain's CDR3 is CASSPRIAGGASGANVLTF. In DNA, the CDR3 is TGTGCCAGCAGCCCACGGATAGCGGGAGGAGCTTCGGGGGCCAACGTCCTGACTTTC.